The 6 T cell receptor beta chains below all came from one sample that was sequenced in a study of blood T cell repertoires in COVID-19. Only in-frame clones appear in the TCRdb table, and some are missing; sequencing was by immunoSEQ multiplex PCR. The sample has hundreds of thousands of clones, about 90% seen once. Sample: peripheral blood. The source is a woman aged 45-65 years who had recovered from COVID-19.

The chain employs TRBV9 and TRBJ2-6, with D uncertain. The CDR3 consists of 16 residues. Germline CDR1 and CDR2: SGDLS and YYNGEE. The germline V and J ends were trimmed by 4 bases and 2 bases, with 13 bases remaining between them. CDR3 residues: CASSPRNGPGANVLTF. The CDR3 DNA reads TGTGCCAGCAGCCCGCGGAACGGTCCTGGGGCCAACGTCCTGACTTTC. Full variable domain (outside the CDR3, taken from reference TRBV9 and TRBJ2-6): DSGVTQTPKHLITATGQRVTLRCSPRSGDLSVYWYQQSLDQGLQFLIQYYNGEERAKGNILERFSAQQFPDLHSELNLSSLELGDSALYFCASSPRNGPGANVLTFGAGSRLTVL.

The rearrangement links TRBV6-5 to TRBJ1-1; TRBD1 agrees at 7 bases. The ends lost 7 bases at V and 4 bases at J; junction bases unmatched: 6. CDR3 length: 13 residues. The germline V gene has CDR1 MNHEY and CDR2 SVGAGI. In nucleotides, the CDR3 is TGTGCCAGCACCACAGGGGAGGCCACTGAAGCTTTCTTT. Residues: CASTTGEATEAFF.

V and J are TRBV9 and TRBJ1-1, with TRBD1 matching 7 bases. Germline V gene data show CDR1 as SGDLS and CDR2 as YYNGEE. V was pared by 2 bases and J by 0 bases, with 4 bases of the junction left unmatched. There are 15 residues in the CDR3. DNA for the CDR3: TGTGCCAGCAGCGTCTACGGGACAGTGAACACTGAAGCTTTCTTT. Translating it yields CASSVYGTVNTEAFF.

This clone was seen a handful of times. The J gene is TRBJ1-5, the V gene TRBV9, with TRBD1 matching over 7 bases. V lost 4 bases, J lost 4 bases, and 5 bases stayed unmatched. There are 14 residues in the CDR3. Germline lookup yields CDR1 SGDLS and CDR2 YYNGEE. CDR3 sequence reads: CASSQGTENQPQHF. The CDR3 DNA reads as TGTGCCAGCAGCCAAGGGACAGAAAATCAGCCCCAGCATTTT. Supplemented by reference TRBV9 and TRBJ1-5, the full variable domain reads DSGVTQTPKHLITATGQRVTLRCSPRSGDLSVYWYQQSLDQGLQFLIQYYNGEERAKGNILERFSAQQFPDLHSELNLSSLELGDSALYFCASSQGTENQPQHFGDGTRLSIL.

This chain joins TRBV7-2 and TRBJ2-7; tentatively, D is TRBD2 (6 bases). This CDR3 has 14 amino acids. Germline assignment: CDR1 SGHTA and CDR2 FQGNSA. Trimming pared 3 bases from V and 3 bases from J, leaving 12 bases between. This CDR3 is CASSLGGPLYEQYF. For the CDR3, the DNA is TGTGCCAGCAGCTTGGGGGGTCCGCTCTACGAGCAGTACTTC.

The J gene is TRBJ2-7, the V gene TRBV11-3; D is unresolved. CDR1 SGHNT and CDR2 YENEEA come from the germline V gene. The CDR3 has 13 residues. The V end was cut by 2 bases, the J end by 6 bases, with 11 bases between. CDR3 amino acids: CASSLNVVGEQYF. The CDR3 DNA is TGTGCCAGCAGCTTAAATGTTGTCGGCGAGCAGTACTTC. The whole variable domain, remainder taken from reference TRBV11-3 and TRBJ2-7, is EAGVVQSPRYKIIEKKQPVAFWCNPISGHNTLYWYLQNLGQGPELLIRYENEEAVDDSQLPKDRFSAERLKGVDSTLKIQPAELGDSAVYLCASSLNVVGEQYFGPGTRLTVT.